This TCR beta chain emerged from a study of blood T cell repertoires in COVID-19. As for the study in general: The United States, Italy and Spain provided the acute and convalescent COVID-19 samples.

Authors' methods: Reference gene primer amplification in the assay estimated nucleated cell counts. Method: immunoSEQ multiplex PCR; TCRdb's copy keeps in-frame clones and lacks some. V, J and clone size reflect that table, while D and trimming were determined from the DNA. The repertoire holds about 270,000 clones, with approximately 90% as singletons. Germline V gene lookup returns CDR1 SGHNT and CDR2 YENEEA. The CDR3 contains 15 residues. With V trimmed by 1 base and J by 2 bases, 2 bases remained unmatched. This clone was counted a single time. The V call is TRBV11-3, the J call TRBJ1-1; 9 nucleotides match TRBD1. This TCR was recovered from a woman between 40 and 55 years old with acute COVID-19. The sequencing sample was made of PBMCs or T cells enriched from blood (not recorded which). CDR3 bases: TGTGCCAGCAGCTTAGGGACAGGGGACAACACTGAAGCTTTCTTT. This gives the protein CASSLGTGDNTEAFF.